The subject of this entry is one T cell receptor (beta chain). One junction end disagrees with the germline gene, perhaps due to a read error. The data were taken from a study of tumor-infiltrating lymphocytes in primary liver carcinoma. Per the germline V gene, CDR1 is MGHRA and CDR2 is YSYEKL. CDR3 length equals 16 residues. Unsorted whole blood supplied the blood RNA, and germline DNA was isolated too. The authors made TCR beta cDNA from approximately 490 ng total RNA with a constant-region primer. Generation of the TCR beta libraries relied on three nested multiplex PCR rounds using slightly modified ARM-PCR. Use of TRBV1-TRBV30 forward primers with a C-beta reverse primer characterized the first two PCR rounds, which lasted 10 cycles each. One entry per CDR3 protein results from TCRdb running MiXCR on the multiplex PCR reads. Of 300,000 to 400,000 distinct CDR3 sequences in the sample, approximately 65% are singletons; the top ten hold 5% to 6.5%.

The specimen was peripheral blood. This clonotype was sampled from a man aged 40-49 years with primary liver carcinoma and hepatitis B virus infection. The chain links TRBV4-1 to TRBJ2-5; 10 positions match TRBD2. The chain's CDR3 is CASTQDSSGSGETQYF. The CDR3 DNA sequence: TGCGCCAGCACCCAAGATTCTAGCGGGAGCGGGGAGACCCAGTACTTC.